In this sample, the clone carrying this T cell receptor beta chain turned up a few times. Its target is unknown. These data come from a study of cytomegalovirus exposure and HLA in healthy donors. Regarding the study as a whole: Despite most TCR sequences being rare, some public TCRs occurred in many donors.

This CDR3 comprises 14 residues. Germline V gene lookup returns CDR1 SEHNR and CDR2 FQNEAQ (reference sequence). Between the trimmed V and J ends, which lost 0 bases and 0 bases, there was a span of 6 bases. It was with 60 Vbeta and 13 Jbeta primers that the PCR ran. TCRdb's copy holds only in-frame clones and misses some; the assay was immunoSEQ multiplex PCR. The repertoire holds around 180,000 clones, with around 73% as singletons. This clonotype was sampled from a man aged 55 to 69 in good health and CMV-seronegative. The chain is built from TRBV7-9 and TRBJ2-7, with D maybe TRBD2 (5 bases). The sequenced sample was PBMCs. CDR3 amino acids: CASSLAGSSYEQYF. CDR3 sequence (DNA): TGTGCCAGCAGCTTAGCAGGGAGCTCCTACGAGCAGTACTTC.